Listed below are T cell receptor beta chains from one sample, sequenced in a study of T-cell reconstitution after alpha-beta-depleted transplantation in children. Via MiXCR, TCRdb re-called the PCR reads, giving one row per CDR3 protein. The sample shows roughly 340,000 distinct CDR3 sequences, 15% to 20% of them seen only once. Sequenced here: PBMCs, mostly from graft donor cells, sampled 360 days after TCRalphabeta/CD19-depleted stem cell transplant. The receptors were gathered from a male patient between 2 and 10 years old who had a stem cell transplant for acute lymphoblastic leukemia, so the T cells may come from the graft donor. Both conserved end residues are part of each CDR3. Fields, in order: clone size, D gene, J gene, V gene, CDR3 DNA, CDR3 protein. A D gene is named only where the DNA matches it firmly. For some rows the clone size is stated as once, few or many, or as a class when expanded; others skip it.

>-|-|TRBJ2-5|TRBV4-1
TGCGCCAGCAGCCAGGTGCAAAGACGCCCAGAGACCCAGTACTTC
CASSQVQRRPETQYF
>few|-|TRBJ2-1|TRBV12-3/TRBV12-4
TGTGCCAGCAGGCTTGGAGGAGGGAATGAGCAGTTCTTC
CASRLGGGNEQFF
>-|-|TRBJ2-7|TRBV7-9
TGTGCCAGCAGCTTAGAAAGACATAACTACGAGCAGTACTTC
CASSLERHNYEQYF
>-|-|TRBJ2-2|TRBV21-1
TGTGCCAGCAGCAAGACAGGGGGCTACACCGGGGAGCTGTTTTTT
CASSKTGGYTGELFF
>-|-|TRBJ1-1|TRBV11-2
TGTGCCAGCAGCTTTCCTACCGGACAGCTCCACCCCGAAGGCACTGAAGCTTTCTTT
CASSFPTGQLHPEGTEAFF
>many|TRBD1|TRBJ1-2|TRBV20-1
TGCAGTGCGCCCCGGACAGGAGATGGCTACACCTTC
CSAPRTGDGYTF
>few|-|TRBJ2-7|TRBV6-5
TGTGCCAGCAGTTACTTGGGGCCCCGACCCTACGAGCAGTACTTC
CASSYLGPRPYEQYF
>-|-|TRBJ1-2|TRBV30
TGTGCCTGGGACCGGGACGGCTACACCTTC
CAWDRDGYTF
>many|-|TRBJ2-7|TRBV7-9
TGTGCCAGCAGCTTGGCCCCAGAGGGTTCCTACGAGCAGTACTTC
CASSLAPEGSYEQYF
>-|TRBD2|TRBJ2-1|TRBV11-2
TGTGCCAGCAGCTTAGATTCATTAGCGGGGAGATCCCGGAAAGCTTACAATGAGCAGTTCTTC
CASSLDSLAGRSRKAYNEQFF
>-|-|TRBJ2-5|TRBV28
TGTGCCAGCAGCCCTTGGGCAGAAGAGACCCAGTACTTC
CASSPWAEETQYF
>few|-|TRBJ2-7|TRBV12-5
TGTGCTAGTGGTAAACCGGGACTTACATACGAGCAGTACTTC
CASGKPGLTYEQYF
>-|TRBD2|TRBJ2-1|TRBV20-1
TGCAGTGCTCACGGACTAGCGGGAGACCGCAATGAGCAGTTCTTC
CSAHGLAGDRNEQFF
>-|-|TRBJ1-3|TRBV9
TGTGCCAGCAGCGGGCGGGAAGACACCATATATTTT
CASSGREDTIYF